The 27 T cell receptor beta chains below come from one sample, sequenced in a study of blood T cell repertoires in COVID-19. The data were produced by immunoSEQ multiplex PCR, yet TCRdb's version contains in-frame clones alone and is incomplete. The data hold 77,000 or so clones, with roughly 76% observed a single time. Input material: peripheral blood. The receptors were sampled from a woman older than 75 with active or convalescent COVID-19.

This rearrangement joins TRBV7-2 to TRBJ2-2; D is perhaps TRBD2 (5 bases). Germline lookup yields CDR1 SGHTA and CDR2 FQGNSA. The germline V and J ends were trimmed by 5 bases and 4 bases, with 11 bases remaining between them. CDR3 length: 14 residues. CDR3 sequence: CASSPSGPTGELFF. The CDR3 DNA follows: TGTGCCAGCAGCCCCAGCGGACCCACCGGGGAGCTGTTTTTT.

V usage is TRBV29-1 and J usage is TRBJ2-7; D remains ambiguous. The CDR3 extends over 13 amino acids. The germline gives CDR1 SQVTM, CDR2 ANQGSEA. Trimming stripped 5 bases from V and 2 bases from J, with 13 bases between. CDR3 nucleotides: TGCAGCGTTATGGTAGTGGTGACCTACGAGCAGTACTTC. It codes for CSVMVVVTYEQYF.

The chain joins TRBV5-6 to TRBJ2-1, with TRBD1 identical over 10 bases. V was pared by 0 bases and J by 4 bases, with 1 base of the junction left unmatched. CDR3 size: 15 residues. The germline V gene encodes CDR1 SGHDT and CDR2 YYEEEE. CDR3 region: CASSLVGQGYNEQFF. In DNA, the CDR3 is TGTGCCAGCAGCTTGGTGGGACAGGGGTACAATGAGCAGTTCTTC.

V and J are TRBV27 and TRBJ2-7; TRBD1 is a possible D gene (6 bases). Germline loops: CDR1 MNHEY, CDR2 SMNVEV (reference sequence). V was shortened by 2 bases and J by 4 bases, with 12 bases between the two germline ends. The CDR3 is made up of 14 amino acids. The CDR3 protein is CASSLGGKLYEQYF. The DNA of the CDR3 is TGTGCCAGCAGTTTAGGGGGCAAACTTTACGAGCAGTACTTC.

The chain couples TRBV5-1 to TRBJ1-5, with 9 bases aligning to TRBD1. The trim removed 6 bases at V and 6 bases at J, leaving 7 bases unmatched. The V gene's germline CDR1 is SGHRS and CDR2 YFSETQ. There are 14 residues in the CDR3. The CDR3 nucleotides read TGCGCCAGCAAAACAGGGACAGGGCCTCAGCCCCAGCATTTT. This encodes CASKTGTGPQPQHF.

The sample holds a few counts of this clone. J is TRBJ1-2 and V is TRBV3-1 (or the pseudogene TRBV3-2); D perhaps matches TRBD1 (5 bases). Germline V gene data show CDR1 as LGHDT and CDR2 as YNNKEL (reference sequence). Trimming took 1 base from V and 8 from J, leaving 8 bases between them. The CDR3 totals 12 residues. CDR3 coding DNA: TGTGCCAGCAGCCAAGTGCAGGGCGGCTACACCTTC. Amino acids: CASSQVQGGYTF.

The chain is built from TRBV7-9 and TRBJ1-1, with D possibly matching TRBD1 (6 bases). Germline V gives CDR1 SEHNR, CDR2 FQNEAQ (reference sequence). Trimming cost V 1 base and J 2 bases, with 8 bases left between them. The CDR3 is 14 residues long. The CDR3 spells CASSLGTDNTEAFF. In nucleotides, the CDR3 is TGTGCCAGCAGCTTAGGGACAGATAACACTGAAGCTTTCTTT.

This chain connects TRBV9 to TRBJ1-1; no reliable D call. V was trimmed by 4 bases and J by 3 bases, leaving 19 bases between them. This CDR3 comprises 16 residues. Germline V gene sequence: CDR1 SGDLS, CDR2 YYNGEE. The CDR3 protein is CASSTRAGGGYTEAFF. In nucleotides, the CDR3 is TGTGCCAGCAGCACGAGGGCGGGAGGAGGATACACTGAAGCTTTCTTT.

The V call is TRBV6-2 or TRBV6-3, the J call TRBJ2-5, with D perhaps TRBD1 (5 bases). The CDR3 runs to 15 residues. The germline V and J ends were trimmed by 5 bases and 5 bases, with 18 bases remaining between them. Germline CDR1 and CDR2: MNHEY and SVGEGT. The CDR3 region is CASSQGAIRVETQYF. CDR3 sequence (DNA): TGTGCCAGCAGTCAAGGGGCAATCCGAGTGGAGACCCAGTACTTC.

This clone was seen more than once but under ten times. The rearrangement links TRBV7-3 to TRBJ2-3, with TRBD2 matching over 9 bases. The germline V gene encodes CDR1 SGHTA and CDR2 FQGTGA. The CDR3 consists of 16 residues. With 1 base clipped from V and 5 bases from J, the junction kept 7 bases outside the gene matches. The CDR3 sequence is CASSLSSGGPGDTQYF. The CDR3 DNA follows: TGTGCCAGCAGCTTAAGTAGCGGGGGCCCGGGAGATACGCAGTATTTT.

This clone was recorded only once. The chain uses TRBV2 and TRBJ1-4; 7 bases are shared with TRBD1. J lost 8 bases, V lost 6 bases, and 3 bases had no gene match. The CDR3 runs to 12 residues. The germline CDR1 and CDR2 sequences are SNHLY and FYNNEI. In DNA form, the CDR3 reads TGTGCCAGCAGAGGAGGGGGCGAAAAACTGTTTTTT. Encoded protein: CASRGGGEKLFF. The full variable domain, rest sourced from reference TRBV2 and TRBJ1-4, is EPEVTQTPSHQVTQMGQEVILRCVPISNHLYFYWYRQILGQKVEFLVSFYNNEISEKSEIFDDQFSVERPDGSNFTLKIRSTKLEDSAMYFCASRGGGEKLFFGSGTQLSVL.

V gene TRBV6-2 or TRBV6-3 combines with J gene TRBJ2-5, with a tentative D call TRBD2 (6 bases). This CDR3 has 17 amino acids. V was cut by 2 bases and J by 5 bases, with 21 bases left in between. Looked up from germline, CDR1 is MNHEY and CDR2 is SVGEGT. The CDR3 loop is CASSYDPHSGHLETQYF. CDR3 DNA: TGTGCCAGCAGTTACGACCCACATAGCGGACATTTGGAGACCCAGTACTTC.

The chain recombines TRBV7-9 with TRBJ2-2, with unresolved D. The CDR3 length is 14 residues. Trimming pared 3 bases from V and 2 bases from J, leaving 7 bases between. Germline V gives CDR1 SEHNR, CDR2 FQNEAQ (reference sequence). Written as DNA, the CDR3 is TGTGCCAGCAGCTTGGCAATCAACACCGGGGAGCTGTTTTTT. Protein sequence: CASSLAINTGELFF.

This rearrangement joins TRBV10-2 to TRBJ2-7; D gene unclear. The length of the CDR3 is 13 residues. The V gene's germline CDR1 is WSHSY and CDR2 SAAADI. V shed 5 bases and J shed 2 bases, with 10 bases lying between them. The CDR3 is CASSSPRTYEQYF. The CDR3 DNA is TGCGCCAGCAGTTCCCCCCGTACCTACGAGCAGTACTTC.

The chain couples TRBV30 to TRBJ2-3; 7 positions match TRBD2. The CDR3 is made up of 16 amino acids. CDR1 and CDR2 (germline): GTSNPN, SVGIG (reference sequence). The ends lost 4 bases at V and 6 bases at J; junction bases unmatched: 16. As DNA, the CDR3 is TGTGCCTGGAAAATGACTAGCAGGTTGGCGGGGGATACGCAGTATTTT. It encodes CAWKMTSRLAGDTQYF.

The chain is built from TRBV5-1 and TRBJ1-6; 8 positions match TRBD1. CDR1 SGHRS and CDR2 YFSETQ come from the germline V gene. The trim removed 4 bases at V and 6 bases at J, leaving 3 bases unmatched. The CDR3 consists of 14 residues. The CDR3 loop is CASSPDRGNSPLHF. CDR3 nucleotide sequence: TGCGCCAGCAGCCCTGACAGGGGTAATTCACCCCTCCACTTT.

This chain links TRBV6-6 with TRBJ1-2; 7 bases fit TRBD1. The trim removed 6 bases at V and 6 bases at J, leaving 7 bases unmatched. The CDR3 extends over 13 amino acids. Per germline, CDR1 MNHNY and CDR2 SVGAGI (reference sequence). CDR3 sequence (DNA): TGTGCCAGCAGCCCCGACAGGGCGCATGGCTACACCTTC. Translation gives CASSPDRAHGYTF.

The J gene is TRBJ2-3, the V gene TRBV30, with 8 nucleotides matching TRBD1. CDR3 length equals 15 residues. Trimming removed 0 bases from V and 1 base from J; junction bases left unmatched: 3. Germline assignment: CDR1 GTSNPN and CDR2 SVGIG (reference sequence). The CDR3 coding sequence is TGTGCCTGGAGTGTCGACAGGGGCGGCACAGATACGCAGTATTTT. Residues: CAWSVDRGGTDTQYF. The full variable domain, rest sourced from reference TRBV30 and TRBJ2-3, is SQTIHQWPATLVQPVGSPLSLECTVEGTSNPNLYWYRQAAGRGLQLLFYSVGIGQISSEVPQNLSASRPQDRQFILSSKKLLLSDSGFYLCAWSVDRGGTDTQYFGPGTRLTVL.

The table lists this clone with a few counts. DNA for the CDR3: TGTGCCAGCAGCTCCCAGCCCGGTGGGGGGGTCTACAATGAGCAGTTCTTC. This gives the protein CASSSQPGGGVYNEQFF. The chain couples TRBV7-2 to TRBJ2-1; 7 nucleotides line up with TRBD2. CDR3 length: 17 amino acids. From germline, CDR1 is SGHTA and CDR2 FQGNSA. V lost 4 bases to trimming and J lost 3 bases; unmatched junction nucleotides: 12.

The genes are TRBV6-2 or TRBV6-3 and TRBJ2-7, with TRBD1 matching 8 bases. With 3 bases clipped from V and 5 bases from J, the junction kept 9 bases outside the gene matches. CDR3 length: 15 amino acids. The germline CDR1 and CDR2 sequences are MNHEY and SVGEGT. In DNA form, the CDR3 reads TGTGCCAGCAGTTATGGGGTTGACAGGGGCCACGAGCAGTACTTC. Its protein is CASSYGVDRGHEQYF.

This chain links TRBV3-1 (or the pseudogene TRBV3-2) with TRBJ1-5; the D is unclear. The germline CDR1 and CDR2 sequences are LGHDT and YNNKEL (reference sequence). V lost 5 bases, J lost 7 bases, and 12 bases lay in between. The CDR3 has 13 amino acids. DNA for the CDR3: TGTGCCAGCAGCTCCCGGTCCCTACAGCCCCAGCATTTT. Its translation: CASSSRSLQPQHF.

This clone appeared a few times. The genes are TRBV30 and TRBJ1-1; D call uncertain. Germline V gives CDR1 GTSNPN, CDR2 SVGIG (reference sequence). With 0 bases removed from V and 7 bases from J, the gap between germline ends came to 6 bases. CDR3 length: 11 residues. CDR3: CAWSVRIEAFF. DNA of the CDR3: TGTGCCTGGAGTGTCAGAATTGAAGCTTTCTTT.

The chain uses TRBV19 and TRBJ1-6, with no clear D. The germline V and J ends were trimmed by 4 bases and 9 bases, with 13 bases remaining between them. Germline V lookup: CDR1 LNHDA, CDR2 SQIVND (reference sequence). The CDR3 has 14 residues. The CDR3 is CASSNTPGRSPLHF. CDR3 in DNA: TGTGCCAGTAGTAACACTCCAGGCCGTTCACCCCTCCACTTT. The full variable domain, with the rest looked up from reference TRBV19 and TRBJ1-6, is DGGITQSPKYLFRKEGQNVTLSCEQNLNHDAMYWYRQDPGQGLRLIYYSQIVNDFQKGDIAEGYSVSREKKESFPLTVTSAQKNPTAFYLCASSNTPGRSPLHFGNGTRLTVT.

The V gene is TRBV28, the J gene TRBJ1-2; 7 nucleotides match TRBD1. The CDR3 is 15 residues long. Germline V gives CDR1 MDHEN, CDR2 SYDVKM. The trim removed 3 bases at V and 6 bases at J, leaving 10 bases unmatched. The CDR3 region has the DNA TGTGCCAGCAGTTTTAGACAGGGTGGTATGGATGGCTACACCTTC. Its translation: CASSFRQGGMDGYTF.

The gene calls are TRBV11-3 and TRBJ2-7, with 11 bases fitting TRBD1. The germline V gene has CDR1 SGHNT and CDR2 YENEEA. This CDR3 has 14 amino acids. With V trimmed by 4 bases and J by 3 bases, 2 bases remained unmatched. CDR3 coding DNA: TGTGCCAGCAGCTCCGGGACAGGGGGCTACGAGCAGTACTTC. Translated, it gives CASSSGTGGYEQYF.

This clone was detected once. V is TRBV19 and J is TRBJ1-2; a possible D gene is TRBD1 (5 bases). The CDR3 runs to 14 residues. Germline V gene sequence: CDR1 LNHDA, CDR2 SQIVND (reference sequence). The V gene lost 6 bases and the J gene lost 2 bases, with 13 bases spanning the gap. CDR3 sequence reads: CASSLGTQNYGYTF. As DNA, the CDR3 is TGTGCCAGTAGCCTCGGGACTCAAAACTATGGCTACACCTTC.

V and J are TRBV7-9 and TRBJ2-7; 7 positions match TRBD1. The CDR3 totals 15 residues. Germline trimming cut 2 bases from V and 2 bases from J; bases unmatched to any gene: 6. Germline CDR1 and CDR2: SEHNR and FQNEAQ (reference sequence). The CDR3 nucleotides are TGTGCCAGCAGCTTACTCGGGACAGTAACCTACGAGCAGTACTTC. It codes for CASSLLGTVTYEQYF. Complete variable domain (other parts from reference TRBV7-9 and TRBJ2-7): DTGVSQNPRHKITKRGQNVTFRCDPISEHNRLYWYRQTLGQGPEFLTYFQNEAQLEKSRLLSDRFSAERPKGSFSTLEIQRTEQGDSAMYLCASSLLGTVTYEQYFGPGTRLTVT.